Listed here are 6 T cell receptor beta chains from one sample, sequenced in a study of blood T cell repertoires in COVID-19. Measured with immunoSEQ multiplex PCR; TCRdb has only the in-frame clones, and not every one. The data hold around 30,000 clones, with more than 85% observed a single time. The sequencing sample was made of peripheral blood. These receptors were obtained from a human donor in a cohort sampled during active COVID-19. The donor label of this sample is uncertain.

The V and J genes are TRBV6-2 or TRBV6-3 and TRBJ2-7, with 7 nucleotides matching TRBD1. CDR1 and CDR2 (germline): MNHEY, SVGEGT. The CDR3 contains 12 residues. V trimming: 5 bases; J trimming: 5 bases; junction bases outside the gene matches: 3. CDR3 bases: TGTGCCAGCAGTCAACAGGGGAACGAGCAGTACTTC. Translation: CASSQQGNEQYF.

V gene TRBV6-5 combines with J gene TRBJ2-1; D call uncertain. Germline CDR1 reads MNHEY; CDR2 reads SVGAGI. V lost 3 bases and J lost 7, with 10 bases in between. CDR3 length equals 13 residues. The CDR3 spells CASSYSPGNEQFF. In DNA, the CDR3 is TGTGCCAGCAGTTATTCTCCCGGGAATGAGCAGTTCTTC.

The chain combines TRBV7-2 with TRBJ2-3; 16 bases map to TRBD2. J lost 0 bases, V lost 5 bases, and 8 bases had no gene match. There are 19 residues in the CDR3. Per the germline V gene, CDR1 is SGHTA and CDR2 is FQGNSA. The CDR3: CASSEGLAGGITSTDTQYF. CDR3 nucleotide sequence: TGTGCCAGCAGCGAGGGACTAGCGGGAGGGATCACTAGCACAGATACGCAGTATTTT.

CDR3 protein: CASSLGGRYEQYF. The CDR3 coding sequence is TGTGCCAGCAGCTTAGGAGGGCGGTACGAGCAGTACTTC. The chain joins TRBV11-2 to TRBJ2-7, with D possibly being TRBD2 (5 bases). CDR1 and CDR2 from the germline V gene are SGHAT and FQNNGV. V was cut by 1 base and J by 4 bases, with 8 bases left in between. This CDR3 has 13 residues.

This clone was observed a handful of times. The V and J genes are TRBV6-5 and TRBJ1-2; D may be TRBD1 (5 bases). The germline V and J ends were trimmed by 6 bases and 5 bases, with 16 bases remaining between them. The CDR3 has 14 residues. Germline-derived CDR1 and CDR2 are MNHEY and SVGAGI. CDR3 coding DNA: TGTGCCAGCAGGAGTCCAACAGGCGTGTATGGCTACACCTTC. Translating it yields CASRSPTGVYGYTF.

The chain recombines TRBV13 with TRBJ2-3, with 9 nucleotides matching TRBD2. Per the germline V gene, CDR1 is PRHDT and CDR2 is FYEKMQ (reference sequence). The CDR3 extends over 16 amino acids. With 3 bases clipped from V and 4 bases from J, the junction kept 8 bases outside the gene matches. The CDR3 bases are TGTGCCAGCAGCTTGCGGACTAGCGCGTCGTCAGATACGCAGTATTTT. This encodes CASSLRTSASSDTQYF. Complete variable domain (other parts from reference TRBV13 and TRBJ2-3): AAGVIQSPRHLIKEKRETATLKCYPIPRHDTVYWYQQGPGQDPQFLISFYEKMQSDKGSIPDRFSAQQFSDYHSELNMSSLELGDSALYFCASSLRTSASSDTQYFGPGTRLTVL.